This T cell receptor beta chain was captured by sequencing in a study of T cells in Graves' hyperthyroidism and ophthalmopathy. Overall study findings and caveats: Ophthalmopathy onset followed model prediction by a median approximately 5.9 months. In simple terms, a model built on 13 V-J features told ophthalmopathy apart from stable hyperthyroidism. Most thyroid clonotypes with frequency above 0.001 were detected in blood.

About this clonotype itself: The antigen is not known.

Germline V CDR1 and CDR2: MNHEY, SVGAGI. This CDR3 spans 15 amino acids. Trimming removed 6 bases at V and 4 bases at J, with 15 bases between. Each diagnosis drew on symptoms, thyroxine, TRAb, thyroid ultrasound and orbital computed tomography findings. Amplification targeted TCR beta CDR3 regions from RNA transcripts. When the TCR CDR3 underwent first-round RT-PCR, the HTBI primer set was used. TCRdb used MiXCR to reprocess the multiplex PCR reads, holding one entry per CDR3 protein. The sample lists 490,000 or so distinct CDR3 sequences; 40% to 55% were seen once. The clonotype originates from an adult woman with Graves' disease, either hyperthyroidism or ophthalmopathy (not recorded which). The specimen was peripheral blood or thyroid tissue (not recorded which). V and J are TRBV6-5 and TRBJ2-2; D is possibly TRBD1 (5 bases). CDR3: CASRPGYSGTGELFF. CDR3 in DNA: TGTGCCAGCAGACCAGGGTATAGTGGCACCGGGGAGCTGTTTTTT.